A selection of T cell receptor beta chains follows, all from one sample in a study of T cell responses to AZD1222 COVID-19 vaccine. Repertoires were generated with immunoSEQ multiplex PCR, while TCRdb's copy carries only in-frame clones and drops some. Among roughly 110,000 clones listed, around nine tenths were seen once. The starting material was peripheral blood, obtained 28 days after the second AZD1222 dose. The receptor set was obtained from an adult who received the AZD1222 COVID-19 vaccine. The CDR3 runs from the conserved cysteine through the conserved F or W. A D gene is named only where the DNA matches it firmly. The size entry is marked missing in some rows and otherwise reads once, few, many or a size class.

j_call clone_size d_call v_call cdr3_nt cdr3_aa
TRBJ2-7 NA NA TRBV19 TGTGCCAGTAGCCCAGGAGCGACAGAATACGAGCAGTACTTC CASSPGATEYEQYF
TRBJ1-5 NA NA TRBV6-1 TGTGCCAGCAGTGATTGGGGTTATAGCAATCAGCCCCAGCATTTT CASSDWGYSNQPQHF
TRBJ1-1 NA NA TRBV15 TGTGCCACCCGTTTGAGGGGGAACACTGAAGCTTTCTTT CATRLRGNTEAFF
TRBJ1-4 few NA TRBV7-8 TGTGCCAGCACCACTCTGGGGGAGGTCCACGGAAAACTGTTTTTT CASTTLGEVHGKLFF
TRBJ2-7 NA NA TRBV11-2 TGTGCCAGCAGCACTAAAACAGTAAGAAAAGCCTACGAGCAGTACTTC CASSTKTVRKAYEQYF
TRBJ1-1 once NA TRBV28 TGTGCCAGCAGTACCAGGGGTACTGAAGCTTTCTTT CASSTRGTEAFF
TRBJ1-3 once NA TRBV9 TGTGCCAGCAGCGCTGACAACTTTGGAAACACCATATATTTT CASSADNFGNTIYF
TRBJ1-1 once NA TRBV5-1 TGCGCCAGCAACTTAAAACAGGGTAACACTGAAGCTTTCTTT CASNLKQGNTEAFF
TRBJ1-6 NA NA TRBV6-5 TGTGCCTGCCGGGATTACTATAATTCACCCCTCCACTTT CACRDYYNSPLHF
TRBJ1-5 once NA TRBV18 TGTGCCAGCTCACCAACGGCCGATCAGCCCCAGCATTTT CASSPTADQPQHF
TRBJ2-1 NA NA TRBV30 TGTGCCTGGAGTGTCGGGGGTCAGTACAATGAGCAGTTCTTC CAWSVGGQYNEQFF
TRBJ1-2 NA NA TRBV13 TGTGCCAGCATCGATTATAACTATGGCTACACCTTC CASIDYNYGYTF
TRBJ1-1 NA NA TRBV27 TGTGCCAGCAGTGGGAATAACCTGAACACTGAAGCTTTCTTT CASSGNNLNTEAFF
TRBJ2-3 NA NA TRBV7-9 TGTGCCAGCAGCTCAGCAGGTGGCGCAGATACGCAGTATTTT CASSSAGGADTQYF
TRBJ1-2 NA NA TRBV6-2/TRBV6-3 TGTGCCAGCAGTTACGAACAGGAGTCGACGGAAGGCTACACCTTC CASSYEQESTEGYTF
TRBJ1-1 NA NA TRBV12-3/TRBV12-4 TGTGCCAGCAGTGCAGGAGAAGCTTTCTTT CASSAGEAFF
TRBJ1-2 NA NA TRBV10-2 TGCGCCAGCAGCTTACAGGGCTATGGCTACACCTTC CASSLQGYGYTF
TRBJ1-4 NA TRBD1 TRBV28 TGTGCCAGCAGTTTACCCCCGGGGACAGGGATGGAAAAACTGTTTTTT CASSLPPGTGMEKLFF
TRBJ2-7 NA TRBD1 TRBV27 TGTGCCAGCAGCTGGGGGACAGGGCTATACTACGAGCAGTACTTC CASSWGTGLYYEQYF
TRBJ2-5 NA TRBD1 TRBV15 TGTGCCACCAGCAGGGACAGGGAAGAGACCCAGTACTTC CATSRDREETQYF
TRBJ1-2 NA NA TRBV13 TGTGCCAGCAGCTTAGGGGGGGCAGGAGCTAACTATGGCTACACCTTC CASSLGGAGANYGYTF
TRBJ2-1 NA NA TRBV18 TGTGCCAGCTCAGGAAGGGGCTACAATGAGCAGTTCTTC CASSGRGYNEQFF
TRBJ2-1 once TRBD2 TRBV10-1 TGCGCCAGCAGTGAGTATGTAGCGGGAGAATATGAGCAGTTCTTC CASSEYVAGEYEQFF
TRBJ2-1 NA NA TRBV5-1 TGCGCCAGCAGCCTCGGGACTGCTGGCTACAATGAGCAGTTCTTC CASSLGTAGYNEQFF
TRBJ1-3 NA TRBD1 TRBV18 TGTGCCAGCTCACCAAAGTTAATCAGGGGGCCGAGCTCTGGAAACACCATATATTTT CASSPKLIRGPSSGNTIYF
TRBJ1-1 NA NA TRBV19 TGTGCCAGTAGTCGGGACCTAACTATGGGAGCTTTCTTT CASSRDLTMGAFF
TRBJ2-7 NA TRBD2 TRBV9 TGTGCCAGCAGCGTAGGATCGGGGGGGCCCTACGAGCAGTACTTC CASSVGSGGPYEQYF
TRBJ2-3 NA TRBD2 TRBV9 TGTGCCAGCAGCGCCCCCCGGGCGGGGGGGCCCCCAGATACGCAGTATTTT CASSAPRAGGPPDTQYF
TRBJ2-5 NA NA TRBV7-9 TGTGCCAGCAGCTTATTCATCGGACAGTCTCAAGAGACCCAGTACTTC CASSLFIGQSQETQYF
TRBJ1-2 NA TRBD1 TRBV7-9 TGTGCCAGCAGCCCATTTACAGGGGGAGACGGCTACACCTTC CASSPFTGGDGYTF
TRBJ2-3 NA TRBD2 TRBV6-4 TGTGCCAGCAGTGACTCCGTTTTGCCTAGCGGACCTAGCACAGATACGCAGTATTTT CASSDSVLPSGPSTDTQYF
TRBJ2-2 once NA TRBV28 TGTGCCACCGGTAGTGGGGGTACCGGGGAGCTGTTTTTT CATGSGGTGELFF
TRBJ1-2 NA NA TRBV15 TGTGCCACCAGCAGAGGGGCAGGGAGGGGCTACACCTTC CATSRGAGRGYTF
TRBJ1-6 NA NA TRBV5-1 TGCGCCAGCAGAACGTCTGGGCAGAATAATTCACCCCTCCACTTT CASRTSGQNNSPLHF
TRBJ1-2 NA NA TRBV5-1 TGCGCCAGCAGCTTTGCAGGTGATTATGGCTACACCTTC CASSFAGDYGYTF
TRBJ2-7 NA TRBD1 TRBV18 TGTGCCAGCTCTCACGCAGGGGGCGAGCAGTACTTC CASSHAGGEQYF
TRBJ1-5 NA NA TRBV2 TGTGCCAGCAGTGTTAGGTCGGATAGCAATCAGCCCCAGCATTTT CASSVRSDSNQPQHF
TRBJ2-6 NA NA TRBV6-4 TGTGCCAGCAGTGACGGAGGGGGCTCTGGGGCCAACGTCCTGACTTTC CASSDGGGSGANVLTF
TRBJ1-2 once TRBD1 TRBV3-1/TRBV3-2 TGTGCCAGCAGCGAGGACAGGGCCCCCTATGGCTACACCTTC CASSEDRAPYGYTF
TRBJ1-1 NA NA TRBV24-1 TGTGCCACCAGACAGACAGGGAACACTGAAGCTTTCTTT CATRQTGNTEAFF
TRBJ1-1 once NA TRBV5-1 TGCGCCAGCAGCTTGGAGGTCGGGTTTCCGAACACTGAAGCTTTCTTT CASSLEVGFPNTEAFF
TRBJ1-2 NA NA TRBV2 TGTGCCAGCAGTGTCCTTACAGGCAAGCGGGTTGGCTACACCTTC CASSVLTGKRVGYTF
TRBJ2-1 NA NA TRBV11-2 TGTGCCAGCAGCTCCCCCGGGGACTCATCCTACAATGAGCAGTTCTTC CASSSPGDSSYNEQFF
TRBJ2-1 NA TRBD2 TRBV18 TGTGCCAGCTCACGGGGAGGGCCCGATGAGCAGTTCTTC CASSRGGPDEQFF